The 28 T cell receptor beta chains below all came from one sample that was sequenced in a study of T cell repertoires in cytomegalovirus infection. TCRdb reanalysed the reads using MiXCR and keeps one entry per CDR3 protein. Found here are roughly 720,000 distinct CDR3 sequences, 35% of them singletons; the top ten hold around 2.8%. Specimen: PBMCs. The receptor set was obtained from a human donor in good health (CMV status not recorded). Some clones in this sample may be carry-over from other donors' samples.

This clonotype was counted once. The junction and the germline gene differ at one end; a read error may be behind it. The chain is built from TRBV2 and TRBJ2-2, with D maybe TRBD1 (6 bases). The CDR3 totals 13 residues. In germline, CDR1 is SNHLY, CDR2 FYNNEI. The CDR3 loop is CASSLQGTGELSF. In nucleotides, the CDR3 is TGTGCCAGCAGCCTACAGGGCACCGGGGAGCTGTCTTTT.

This clonotype was seen a handful of times. CDR3 protein: CASSLDPGVTYNEQFF. The CDR3 coding sequence is TGTGCCAGCAGCTTAGATCCGGGAGTAACCTACAATGAGCAGTTCTTC. The chain has TRBV11-2 and TRBJ2-1, with D possibly matching TRBD2 (6 bases). CDR3 size: 16 residues. Deletions cut 0 bases from V and 2 bases from J, with 11 bases between. CDR1 is SGHAT and CDR2 is FQNNGV in the germline V gene.

The genes are TRBV18 and TRBJ1-2; D not resolved. This CDR3 contains 15 residues. Germline V gene lookup returns CDR1 KGHSH and CDR2 LQKENI. V lost 2 bases and J lost 2, with 12 bases in between. The CDR3 loop is CASSPGISENYGYTF. CDR3 DNA sequence: TGTGCCAGCTCACCAGGGATCTCTGAGAACTATGGCTACACCTTC.

Only one count was recorded for this clonotype. The V call is TRBV2, the J call TRBJ2-7, with D uncertain. The CDR3 spans 14 residues. Trimming shortened V by 3 bases and J by 1 base, and 10 bases separated the two germline ends. CDR1 SNHLY and CDR2 FYNNEI come from the germline V gene. The CDR3 sequence is CASSDKGRSYEQYF. Here the CDR3 DNA reads TGTGCCAGCAGTGATAAGGGCCGATCCTACGAGCAGTACTTC. The variable domain in full, completed from reference TRBV2 and TRBJ2-7, reads EPEVTQTPSHQVTQMGQEVILRCVPISNHLYFYWYRQILGQKVEFLVSFYNNEISEKSEIFDDQFSVERPDGSNFTLKIRSTKLEDSAMYFCASSDKGRSYEQYFGPGTRLTVT.

This clonotype was seen at least ten times. This chain connects TRBV10-3 to TRBJ1-5, with TRBD1 identical over 10 bases. CDR1 ENHRY and CDR2 SYGVKD come from the germline V gene. The CDR3 covers 15 residues. Trimming at V came to 2 bases and at J to 7 bases, leaving 5 bases not matched to a gene. CDR3 nucleotides: TGTGCCATCAGTGAGGGGACAGGGGTGATCCAGCCCCAGCATTTT. Its translation: CAISEGTGVIQPQHF.

Comments on this clonotype: A read error may account for a junction end that differs from germline. CDR3 in DNA: TGTGCCAGCAGAAGATCAGCGGGTCTTATCTACGAGCAGTACTTC. Translating it yields CASRRSAGLIYEQYF. The chain employs TRBV4-1 and TRBJ2-7; TRBD2 is a possible D gene (6 bases). The CDR3 covers 15 residues. Germline V lookup: CDR1 MGHRA, CDR2 YSYEKL.

The V gene is TRBV7-2, the J gene TRBJ1-5; D is unresolved. The CDR3 spans 13 residues. The germline V gene has CDR1 SGHTA and CDR2 FQGNSA. Trimming took off 5 bases at V and 5 bases at J, with 10 bases between the two ends. This CDR3 is CASSPSVDQPQHF. CDR3 in DNA: TGTGCCAGCAGCCCCAGCGTTGATCAGCCCCAGCATTTT. Variable domain in full (rest from reference TRBV7-2 and TRBJ1-5): GAGVSQSPSNKVTEKGKDVELRCDPISGHTALYWYRQSLGQGLEFLIYFQGNSAPDKSGLPSDRFSAERTGGSVSTLTIQRTQQEDSAVYLCASSPSVDQPQHFGDGTRLSIL.

This chain uses TRBV10-3 with TRBJ2-5; possibly TRBD1 for D (5 bases). CDR1 is ENHRY and CDR2 is SYGVKD in the germline V gene. Trimming pared 10 bases from V and 0 bases from J, leaving 15 bases between. The CDR3 totals 14 residues. The CDR3 protein is CATKGLTDQETQYF. The CDR3 DNA reads as TGTGCCACCAAGGGGCTTACCGACCAAGAGACCCAGTACTTC.

This clonotype appeared a few times. This chain joins TRBV12-3 or TRBV12-4 and TRBJ1-3; perhaps TRBD1 as D (6 bases). V was shortened by 6 bases and J by 1 base, with 19 bases between the two germline ends. This CDR3 region has 17 residues. The CDR3 reads CASSSTPAGASGNTIYF. The CDR3 nucleotides read TGTGCCAGCAGCTCCACACCTGCAGGGGCTTCTGGAAACACCATATATTTT.

CDR3 DNA sequence: TGCAGTGCTAGAGATGGGTTAATGACTAGCGGGGGGAGCAATGAGCAGTTCTTC. It codes for CSARDGLMTSGGSNEQFF. V usage is TRBV20-1 and J usage is TRBJ2-1, with 13 bases matching TRBD2. CDR1 and CDR2 (germline): DFQATT, SNEGSKA (reference sequence). This CDR3 has 18 amino acids. Unmatched junction bases numbered 11, after V lost 0 bases and J lost 6 bases.

The chain combines TRBV19 with TRBJ1-2; 11 bases align to TRBD1. Per germline, CDR1 LNHDA and CDR2 SQIVND (reference sequence). V shed 0 bases, J shed 6 bases, and the junction held 6 bases outside the gene matches. CDR3 length: 16 residues. The CDR3 nucleotides read TGTGCCAGTAGTATAGATCCCCTGGGACAGGGGGATGGCTACACCTTC. Translation: CASSIDPLGQGDGYTF.

This clonotype was seen only a few times. The chain employs TRBV7-8 and TRBJ2-3; D unclear. Trimming cost V 5 bases and J 2 bases, with 14 bases left between them. Germline CDR1 reads SGHVS; CDR2 reads FQNEAQ. This CDR3 comprises 15 residues. For the CDR3, the DNA is TGTGCCAGCAGCGGGGATGCAGTTTTCACAGATACGCAGTATTTT. Its translation: CASSGDAVFTDTQYF.

To note about this clonotype: Because the CDR3 is missing its conserved closing phenylalanine or tryptophan, this is likely a read error. This chain connects TRBV28 to TRBJ2-7; D is unresolved. The germline CDR1 and CDR2 sequences are MDHEN and SYDVKM. Trimming took off 3 bases at V and 3 bases at J, with 6 bases between the two ends. The CDR3 extends over 12 amino acids. In nucleotides, the CDR3 is TGTGCCAGCAGTTTTAAGTACTACGAGCAGTACTTA. It encodes CASSFKYYEQYL.

The chain uses TRBV12-3 or TRBV12-4 and TRBJ1-2; TRBD1 matches at 8 bases. The ends lost 5 bases at V and 8 bases at J; junction bases unmatched: 13. The CDR3 consists of 15 residues. The CDR3 is CASSPGQALFWGYTF. CDR3 sequence (DNA): TGTGCCAGCAGTCCGGGACAGGCTTTGTTCTGGGGCTACACCTTC.

The rearrangement links TRBV20-1 to TRBJ2-1, with TRBD2 matching 12 bases. The junction had 11 bases not matched to a gene; V was cut back by 6 bases and J by 8 bases. Germline CDR1 and CDR2: DFQATT and SNEGSKA (reference sequence). The CDR3 contains 15 residues. This chain's CDR3 is CSARLAGVFFDEQFF. In nucleotides, the CDR3 is TGCAGTGCCCGACTAGCGGGAGTTTTTTTCGATGAGCAGTTCTTC.

The sample holds a few counts of this clonotype. V usage is TRBV10-3 and J usage is TRBJ2-4, with 7 bases fitting TRBD2. Germline CDR1 ENHRY, CDR2 SYGVKD. This CDR3 has 13 residues. J gave up 0 bases and V 10 bases, and 3 bases lay outside the gene matches. The CDR3 DNA reads TGTGCCACCAGCGGGGTAGCCAAAAACATTCAGTACTTC. Amino acid sequence: CATSGVAKNIQYF.

A note on this clonotype: Being one base from a much bigger clone, this may be a read error. The chain uses TRBV7-9 and TRBJ1-3; TRBD1 is a possible D gene (6 bases). CDR3 length equals 15 residues. In germline, CDR1 is SEHNR, CDR2 FQNEAQ (reference sequence). The ends were cut back, 5 bases at V and 11 bases at J, with 22 bases in the middle. CDR3 region: CASSPLSGGSNPIYF. CDR3 nucleotides: TGTGCCAGCAGCCCCCTTTCCGGGGGCAGTAACCCCATATATTTT.

The chain employs TRBV7-8 and TRBJ2-1, with D perhaps TRBD1 (5 bases). The germline CDR1 and CDR2 sequences are SGHVS and FQNEAQ. This CDR3 contains 14 residues. Trimming removed 2 bases at V and 8 bases at J, with 13 bases between. CDR3 region: CASSLIRVPHEQFF. In DNA form, the CDR3 reads TGTGCCAGCAGCTTAATCAGGGTCCCTCATGAGCAGTTCTTC.

The CDR3 DNA reads as TGTGCCAGCAGCCCACTACCGGACAGCTCTGGAAACACCATATATTTT. Its protein is CASSPLPDSSGNTIYF. V is TRBV5-5 and J is TRBJ1-3; D possibly corresponds to TRBD1 (6 bases). Germline CDR1 SGHKS, CDR2 YYEKEE (reference sequence). Between the trimmed V and J ends, which lost 4 bases and 0 bases, there was a span of 14 bases. The CDR3 contains 16 residues.

J is TRBJ1-1 and V is TRBV20-1; TRBD1 might be the D (5 bases). This CDR3 contains 16 residues. V lost 3 bases and J lost 0, with 17 bases in between. From germline, CDR1 is DFQATT and CDR2 SNEGSKA (reference sequence). The CDR3 loop reads CSASREQAVMNTEAFF. CDR3 sequence (DNA): TGCAGTGCTAGTCGGGAACAGGCAGTCATGAACACTGAAGCTTTCTTT.

The chain employs TRBV7-2 and TRBJ2-1; D gene ambiguous. Germline loops: CDR1 SGHTA, CDR2 FQGNSA. V was shortened by 6 bases and J by 8 bases, with 14 bases between the two germline ends. This CDR3 contains 13 residues. CDR3: CASSSRFIDEQFF. CDR3 in DNA: TGTGCCAGCAGTTCTAGATTCATTGATGAGCAGTTCTTC.

This clonotype was picked up one time. This chain connects TRBV6-1 to TRBJ2-5; D gene uncertain. Trimming pared 7 bases from V and 2 bases from J, leaving 17 bases between. Germline V gene data show CDR1 as MNHNS and CDR2 as SASEGT. CDR3 length equals 15 residues. The CDR3 region is CASNGKELKQETQYF. The CDR3 DNA sequence: TGTGCCAGCAATGGAAAGGAGCTCAAACAAGAGACCCAGTACTTC.

The rearrangement uses TRBV27 and TRBJ2-3, with D unclear. CDR3 length: 14 residues. Trimming cost V 3 bases and J 1 base, with 8 bases left between them. In germline, CDR1 is MNHEY, CDR2 SMNVEV (reference sequence). The CDR3 sequence is CASSFARGTDTQYF. The CDR3 DNA sequence: TGTGCCAGCAGTTTCGCCCGGGGCACAGATACGCAGTATTTT.

A few counts support this clonotype. The rearrangement uses TRBV5-1 and TRBJ1-6; tentatively, D is TRBD1 (5 bases). The CDR3 has 15 residues. V lost 5 bases and J 7 bases, leaving 16 bases between the germline ends. Looked up from germline, CDR1 is SGHRS and CDR2 is YFSETQ. The CDR3 DNA reads TGCGCCAGCAGACAGTCCGGGACGGAGAATTCACCCCTCCACTTT. This translates into CASRQSGTENSPLHF.

This rearrangement joins TRBV28 to TRBJ2-5; 8 nucleotides align to TRBD1. CDR3 length equals 15 residues. Germline V gene data show CDR1 as MDHEN and CDR2 as SYDVKM. Trimming took 6 bases from V and 5 from J; bases not matched to a gene: 11. The CDR3 sequence is CASSPQGVVSETQYF. CDR3 coding DNA: TGTGCCAGCAGCCCACAGGGGGTAGTTTCGGAGACCCAGTACTTC.

The chain joins TRBV6-6 to TRBJ2-7; 8 bases fit TRBD1. The J segment lost 4 bases and the V segment lost 6 bases, leaving 11 bases of the junction unmatched. CDR1 and CDR2 (germline): MNHNY, SVGAGI (reference sequence). The CDR3 consists of 15 residues. CDR3 DNA sequence: TGTGCCAGCAGCCCCCGAGGACAGGGTGGATACGAGCAGTACTTC. Translating gives CASSPRGQGGYEQYF.

This clonotype was counted only a few times. The chain combines TRBV7-8 with TRBJ2-3, with D possibly TRBD2 on 5 matching bases. Germline-derived CDR1 and CDR2 are SGHVS and FQNEAQ. V dropped 7 bases and J dropped 0 bases, with 17 bases sitting between them. This CDR3 region has 16 residues. Written as DNA, the CDR3 is TGTGCCAGCACCCTGAGGGCTAGCCGGAGCACAGATACGCAGTATTTT. It codes for CASTLRASRSTDTQYF.

This chain links TRBV7-2 with TRBJ2-7; 8 bases line up with TRBD2. The CDR3 covers 17 residues. Germline CDR1 and CDR2: SGHTA and FQGNSA. The V segment lost 4 bases and the J segment 6 bases; nucleotides outside the gene matches: 17. In DNA form, the CDR3 reads TGTGCCAGCAGCTCCCTCAAACCCGGGACTAGTTCGCGCGAGCAGTACTTC. It specifies CASSSLKPGTSSREQYF.